This T cell receptor beta chain was obtained from a study of radiotherapy plus CTLA-4 blockade in lung cancer. Study-wide findings and caveats: After radiotherapy and ipilimumab, tumor-derived clones expanded in peripheral blood. According to reports, early shifts in blood T cell clones, alongside interferon-beta, forecast response most accurately.

Concerning this clone: Its antigen is as yet unknown.

Produced via immunoSEQ multiplex PCR; TCRdb's table is partial and in-frame only. The sample records 80,000 or so clones, 78% being singletons. Germline CDR1 is SQVTM and CDR2 is ANQGSEA. The CDR3 is 14 residues long. The germline V and J ends were trimmed by 3 bases and 0 bases, with 10 bases remaining between them. The receptor comes from a human donor with non-small cell lung cancer who had a partial response to radiotherapy plus ipilimumab. Some clones in this sample may be carry-over from other donors' samples. The material sequenced was peripheral blood, taken from a patient treated with radiotherapy plus ipilimumab. The chain is built from TRBV29-1 and TRBJ2-3; perhaps TRBD2 as D (6 bases). CDR3: CSVEDGSSTDTQYF. DNA of the CDR3: TGCAGCGTTGAGGACGGGAGTAGCACAGATACGCAGTATTTT.